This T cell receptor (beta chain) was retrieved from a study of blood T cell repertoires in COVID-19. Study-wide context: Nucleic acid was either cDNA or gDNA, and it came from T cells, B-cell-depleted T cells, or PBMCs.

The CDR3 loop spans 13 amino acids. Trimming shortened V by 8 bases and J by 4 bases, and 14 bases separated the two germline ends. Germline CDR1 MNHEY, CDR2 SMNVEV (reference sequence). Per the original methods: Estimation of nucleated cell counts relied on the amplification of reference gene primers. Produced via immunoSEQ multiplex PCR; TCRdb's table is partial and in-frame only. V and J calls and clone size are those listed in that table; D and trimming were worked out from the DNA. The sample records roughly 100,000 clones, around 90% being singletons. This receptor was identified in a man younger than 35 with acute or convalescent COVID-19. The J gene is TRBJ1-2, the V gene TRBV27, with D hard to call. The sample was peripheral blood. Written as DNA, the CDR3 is TGTGCCAGCGGGCCGGGAATACCCTATGGCTACACCTTC. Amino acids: CASGPGIPYGYTF.